This T cell receptor (beta chain) was sequenced for a study of blood T cell repertoires in COVID-19. About the study: COVID-19 samples, acute and convalescent, were from the United States, Italy and Spain. Sample material is recorded as cDNA or gDNA derived from T cells, B-cell-depleted T cells, or PBMCs.

In the original workflow: Amplification with reference gene primers provided the estimates of nucleated cell counts. Data came from immunoSEQ multiplex PCR; TCRdb stores just in-frame clones and leaves some out. V and J calls and clone size come straight from that table; D and trimming were deduced from the DNA. Of around 150,000 clones listed, approximately 88% were seen once; the top ten hold roughly a tenth. V gave up 5 bases and J gave up 1 base, with 8 bases separating them. From germline, CDR1 is MNHNY and CDR2 SVGAGI (reference sequence). CDR3 length: 13 residues. V is TRBV6-6 and J is TRBJ1-1; no reliable D call. Sequencing input: peripheral blood. The source is a woman aged 80 or over with active or convalescent COVID-19. The CDR3 bases are TGTGCCAGCAGTATAACAAGGAACACTGAAGCTTTCTTT. This codes for CASSITRNTEAFF.